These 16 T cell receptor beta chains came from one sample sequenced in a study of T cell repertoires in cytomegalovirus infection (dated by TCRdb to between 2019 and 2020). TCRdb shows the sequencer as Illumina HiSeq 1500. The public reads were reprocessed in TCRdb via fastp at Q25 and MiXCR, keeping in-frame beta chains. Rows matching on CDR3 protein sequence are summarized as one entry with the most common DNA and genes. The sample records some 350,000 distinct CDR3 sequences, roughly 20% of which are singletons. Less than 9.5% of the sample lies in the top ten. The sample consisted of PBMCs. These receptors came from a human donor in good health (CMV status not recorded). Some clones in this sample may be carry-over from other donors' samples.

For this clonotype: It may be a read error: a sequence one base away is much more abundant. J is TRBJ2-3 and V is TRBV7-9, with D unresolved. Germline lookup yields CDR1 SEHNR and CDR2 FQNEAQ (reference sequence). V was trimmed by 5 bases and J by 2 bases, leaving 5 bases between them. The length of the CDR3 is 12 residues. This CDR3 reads CASSRTTDTQYF. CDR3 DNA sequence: TGTGCCAGCAGCCGGACCACAGATACGCAGTATTTT.

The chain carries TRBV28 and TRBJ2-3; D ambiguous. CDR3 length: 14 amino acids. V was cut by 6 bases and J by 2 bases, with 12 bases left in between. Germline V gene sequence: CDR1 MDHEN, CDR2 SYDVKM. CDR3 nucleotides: TGTGCCAGCAGGGCTTACCTAAACACAGATACGCAGTATTTT. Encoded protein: CASRAYLNTDTQYF. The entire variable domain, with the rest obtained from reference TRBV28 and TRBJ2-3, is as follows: DVKVTQSSRYLVKRTGEKVFLECVQDMDHENMFWYRQDPGLGLRLIYFSYDVKMKEKGDIPEGYSVSREKKERFSLILESASTNQTSMYLCASRAYLNTDTQYFGPGTRLTVL.

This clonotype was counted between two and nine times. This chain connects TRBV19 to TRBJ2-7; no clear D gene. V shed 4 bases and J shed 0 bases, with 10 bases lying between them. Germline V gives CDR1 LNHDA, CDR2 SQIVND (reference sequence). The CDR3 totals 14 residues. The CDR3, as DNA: TGTGCCAGTAGTAGGACGCGAGACTCCTACGAGCAGTACTTC. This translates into CASSRTRDSYEQYF. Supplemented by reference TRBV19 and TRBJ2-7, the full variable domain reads DGGITQSPKYLFRKEGQNVTLSCEQNLNHDAMYWYRQDPGQGLRLIYYSQIVNDFQKGDIAEGYSVSREKKESFPLTVTSAQKNPTAFYLCASSRTRDSYEQYFGPGTRLTVT.

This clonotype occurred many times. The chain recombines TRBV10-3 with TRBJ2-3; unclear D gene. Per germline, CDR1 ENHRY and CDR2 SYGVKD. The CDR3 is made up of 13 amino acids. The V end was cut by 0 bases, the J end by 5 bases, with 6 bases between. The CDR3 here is CAISESFRDTQYF. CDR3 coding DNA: TGTGCCATCAGTGAGTCGTTTAGAGATACGCAGTATTTT.

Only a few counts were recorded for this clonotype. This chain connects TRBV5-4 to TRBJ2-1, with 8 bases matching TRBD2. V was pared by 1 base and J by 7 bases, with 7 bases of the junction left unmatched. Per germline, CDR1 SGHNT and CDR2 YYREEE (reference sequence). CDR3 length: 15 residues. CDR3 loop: CASSLPKRESNEQFF. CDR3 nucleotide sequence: TGTGCCAGCAGCTTGCCCAAGCGGGAGTCGAATGAGCAGTTCTTC.

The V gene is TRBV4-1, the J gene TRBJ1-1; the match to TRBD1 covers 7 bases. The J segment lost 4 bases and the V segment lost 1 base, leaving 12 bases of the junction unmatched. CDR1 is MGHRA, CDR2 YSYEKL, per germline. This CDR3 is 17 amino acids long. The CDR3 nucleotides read TGCGCCAGCAGCCAAGCCCTCTTATTTCGACAGGGCACTGAAGCTTTCTTT. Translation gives CASSQALLFRQGTEAFF.

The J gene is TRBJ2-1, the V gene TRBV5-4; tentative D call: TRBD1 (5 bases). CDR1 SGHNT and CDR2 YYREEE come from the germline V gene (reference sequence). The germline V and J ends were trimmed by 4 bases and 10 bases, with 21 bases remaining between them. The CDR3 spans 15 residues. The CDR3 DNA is TGTGCCAGCAGCCCATTGCTAGGGGTCGTCACAGAGCAGTTCTTC. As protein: CASSPLLGVVTEQFF.

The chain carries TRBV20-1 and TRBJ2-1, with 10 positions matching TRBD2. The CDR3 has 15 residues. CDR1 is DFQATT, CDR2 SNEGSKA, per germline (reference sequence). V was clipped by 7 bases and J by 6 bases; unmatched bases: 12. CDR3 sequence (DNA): TGCAGTGACAGTCCTTGGACTAGCGGTGTCAATGAGCAGTTCTTC. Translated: CSDSPWTSGVNEQFF.

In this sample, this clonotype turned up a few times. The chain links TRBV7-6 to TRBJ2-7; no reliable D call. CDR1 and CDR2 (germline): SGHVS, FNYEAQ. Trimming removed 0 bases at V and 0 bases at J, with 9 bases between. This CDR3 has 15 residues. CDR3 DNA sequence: TGTGCCAGCAGCTTAGCAAAGGGTAGCTCCTACGAGCAGTACTTC. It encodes CASSLAKGSSYEQYF. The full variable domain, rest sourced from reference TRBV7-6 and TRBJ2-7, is GAGVSQSPRYKVTKRGQDVALRCDPISGHVSLYWYRQALGQGPEFLTYFNYEAQQDKSGLPNDRFSAERPEGSISTLTIQRTEQRDSAMYRCASSLAKGSSYEQYFGPGTRLTVT.

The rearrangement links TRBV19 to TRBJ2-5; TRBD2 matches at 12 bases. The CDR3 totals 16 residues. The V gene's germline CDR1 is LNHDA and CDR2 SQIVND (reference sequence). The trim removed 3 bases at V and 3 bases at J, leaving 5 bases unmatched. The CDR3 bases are TGTGCCAGTAGTATCCCCAGGACTAGCGGGAAAGAGACCCAGTACTTC. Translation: CASSIPRTSGKETQYF.

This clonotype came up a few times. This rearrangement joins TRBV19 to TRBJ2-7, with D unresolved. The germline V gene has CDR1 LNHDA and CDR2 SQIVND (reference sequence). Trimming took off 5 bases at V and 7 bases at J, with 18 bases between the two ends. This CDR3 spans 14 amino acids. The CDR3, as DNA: TGTGCCAGTAGTCCTTGGGTCCGGTCTGGGGAGCAGTACTTC. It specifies CASSPWVRSGEQYF.

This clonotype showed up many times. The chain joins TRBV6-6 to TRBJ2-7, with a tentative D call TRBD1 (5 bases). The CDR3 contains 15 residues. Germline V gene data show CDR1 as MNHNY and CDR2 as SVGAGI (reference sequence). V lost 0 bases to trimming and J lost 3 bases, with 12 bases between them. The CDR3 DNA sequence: TGTGCCAGCAGTTACTCGACCGTGACAGACTACGAGCAGTACTTC. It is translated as CASSYSTVTDYEQYF.

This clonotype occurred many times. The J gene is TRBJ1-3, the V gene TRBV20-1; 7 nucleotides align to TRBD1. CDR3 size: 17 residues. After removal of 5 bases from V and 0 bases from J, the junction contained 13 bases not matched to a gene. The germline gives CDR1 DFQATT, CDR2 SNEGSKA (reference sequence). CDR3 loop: CSAPKQGFLTSGNTIYF. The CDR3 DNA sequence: TGCAGTGCTCCAAAACAGGGGTTCCTGACCTCTGGAAACACCATATATTTT.

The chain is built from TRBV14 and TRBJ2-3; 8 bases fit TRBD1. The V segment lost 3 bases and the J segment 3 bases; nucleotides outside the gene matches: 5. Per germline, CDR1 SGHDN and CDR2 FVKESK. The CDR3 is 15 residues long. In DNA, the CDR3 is TGTGCCAGCAGCCACCGACAGGGGAGGACAGATACGCAGTATTTT. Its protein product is CASSHRQGRTDTQYF.

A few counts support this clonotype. CDR3 amino acids: CASSQAQGFMNTEAFF. Written as DNA, the CDR3 is TGCGCCAGCAGCCAGGCGCAGGGTTTTATGAACACTGAAGCTTTCTTT. The chain links TRBV4-1 to TRBJ1-1, with D possibly being TRBD1 (5 bases). The CDR3 is 16 residues long. Germline V gene data show CDR1 as MGHRA and CDR2 as YSYEKL. V dropped 3 bases and J dropped 0 bases, with 14 bases sitting between them.

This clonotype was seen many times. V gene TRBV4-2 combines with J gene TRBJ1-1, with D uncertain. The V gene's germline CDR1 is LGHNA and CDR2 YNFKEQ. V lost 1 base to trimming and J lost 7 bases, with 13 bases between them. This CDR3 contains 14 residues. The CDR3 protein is CASSQGVPVYEAFF. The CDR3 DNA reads TGTGCCAGCAGCCAAGGGGTGCCCGTGTATGAAGCTTTCTTT.